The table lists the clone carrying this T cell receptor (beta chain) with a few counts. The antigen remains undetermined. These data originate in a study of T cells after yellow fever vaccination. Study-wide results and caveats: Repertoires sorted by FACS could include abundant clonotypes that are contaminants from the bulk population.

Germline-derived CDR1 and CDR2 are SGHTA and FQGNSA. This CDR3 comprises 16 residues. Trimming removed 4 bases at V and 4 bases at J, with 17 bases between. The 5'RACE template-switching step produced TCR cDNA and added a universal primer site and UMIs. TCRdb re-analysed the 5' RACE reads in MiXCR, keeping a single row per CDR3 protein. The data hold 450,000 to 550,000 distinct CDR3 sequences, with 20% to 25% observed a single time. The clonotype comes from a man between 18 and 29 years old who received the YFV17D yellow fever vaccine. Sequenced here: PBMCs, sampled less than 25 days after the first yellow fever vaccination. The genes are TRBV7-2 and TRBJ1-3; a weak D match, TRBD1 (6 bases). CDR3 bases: TGTGCCAGCAGCTCGTCGGGGGGCTGGTCCGGAAACACCATATATTTT. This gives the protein CASSSSGGWSGNTIYF.